The rows below give T cell receptor beta chains drawn from one sample of a study of cytomegalovirus exposure and HLA in healthy donors. TCRdb's table, derived via immunoSEQ multiplex PCR, lists solely in-frame clones and lacks some. The repertoire has under 200,000 clones, approximately 96% of them found once; the top ten carry approximately 0.82%. Material: PBMCs. All receptors come from a young woman in good health and CMV-seronegative. Both conserved end residues are part of each CDR3. D genes are given only for firm matches. For some rows the clone size is stated as once, few or many, or as a class when expanded; others skip it.

v_gene	j_gene	d_gene	abundance	len	CDR3nt	CDR3aa
TRBV4-2	TRBJ2-3	.	.	17	TGTGCCAGCAGCCAGCCTGAAAGGGGTTCGGGCACAGATACGCAGTATTTT	CASSQPERGSGTDTQYF
TRBV5-6	TRBJ1-1	TRBD1	once	16	TGTGCCAGCAGCCGGACAGGGGGCTTACCGAACACTGAAGCTTTCTTT	CASSRTGGLPNTEAFF
TRBV28	TRBJ1-2	.	once	16	TGTGCCAGCAGTCCTGGTGGGGGGACCGCCTATAAGGGCTACACCTTC	CASSPGGGTAYKGYTF
TRBV9	TRBJ1-3	TRBD1	.	17	TGTGCCAGCAGCGTAGAGCCAGGGGGATCGGGAGGAAACACCATATATTTT	CASSVEPGGSGGNTIYF
TRBV9	TRBJ2-1	TRBD2	.	16	TGTGCCAGCAGCCCCCCTCTAGCGGGGGGAGACAATGAGCAGTTCTTC	CASSPPLAGGDNEQFF
TRBV4-1	TRBJ1-1	.	.	16	TGCGCCAGCAGCCAAGATCGGGTCAGATTGAACACTGAAGCTTTCTTT	CASSQDRVRLNTEAFF
TRBV4-1	TRBJ1-2	.	.	12	TGCGCCAGCAGCCAAGTCGAGGGGAGGCAGACCTTC	CASSQVEGRQTF
TRBV29-1	TRBJ1-2	TRBD1	.	16	TGCAGCGTTGACAGGACAGGAAGGGAGGAGCCCTATGGCTACACCTTC	CSVDRTGREEPYGYTF
TRBV18	TRBJ1-2	.	.	16	TGTGCCAGCTCACTAGGGGCAGGGCTCACTAACTATGGCTACACCTTC	CASSLGAGLTNYGYTF
TRBV19	TRBJ2-2	TRBD1	.	15	TGTGCCAGTAGTATAAGGACAGGGGGCGCCGGGGAGCTGTTTTTT	CASSIRTGGAGELFF
TRBV6-5	TRBJ1-5	TRBD1	.	14	TGTGCCAGCAGCCACGACAGGGGCAATCAGCCCCAGCATTTT	CASSHDRGNQPQHF
TRBV5-1	TRBJ2-3	TRBD1	.	17	TGCGCCAGCAGCACAACCCTGACAGGGTCCGGGACAGATACGCAGTATTTT	CASSTTLTGSGTDTQYF
TRBV30	TRBJ1-1	.	.	13	TGTGCCTGGGCTAATAGGGGAGGCACTGAAGCTTTCTTT	CAWANRGGTEAFF
TRBV6-5	TRBJ1-1	.	.	14	TGTGCCAGCAGTTACAGGGGCCTGGGGACTGAAGCTTTCTTT	CASSYRGLGTEAFF
TRBV5-4	TRBJ1-2	.	.	17	TGTGCCAGCAGTTTGCAGGGAACGGTTTTTGGTAACTATGGCTACACCTTC	CASSLQGTVFGNYGYTF
TRBV11-3	TRBJ2-7	TRBD1	.	16	TGTGCCAGCAGCTTGTACTCGGGACAGGGCATCAACGAGCAGTACTTC	CASSLYSGQGINEQYF
TRBV2	TRBJ2-1	.	once	12	TGTGCCTTTGGGGCAGTCTACAATGAGCAGTTCTTC	CAFGAVYNEQFF
TRBV9	TRBJ2-3	TRBD1	.	16	TGTGCCAGCAGCAGAAGACTACTAGGGGGCGCAGATACGCAGTATTTT	CASSRRLLGGADTQYF
TRBV5-1	TRBJ1-1	TRBD1	.	14	TGCGCCAGCAGCTTGGCCAGGGGGAGCACTGAAGCTTTCTTT	CASSLARGSTEAFF
TRBV6-6	TRBJ2-7	.	.	14	TGTGCCAGCAGTTACTCGAACAGACCTTACGAGCAGTACTTC	CASSYSNRPYEQYF
TRBV7-8	TRBJ2-4	.	few	14	TGTGCCAGCAGCTTAGCCGCAGGGGCAAACATTCAGTACTTC	CASSLAAGANIQYF
TRBV6-1	TRBJ1-1	.	.	13	TGTGCCAGCAGTGGCACACAGAACACTGAAGCTTTCTTT	CASSGTQNTEAFF
TRBV10-3	TRBJ2-3	TRBD1	.	16	TGTGCCATCAGTGAGCCGGGACAGGGGGCCGGAGGGGTGCAGTATTTT	CAISEPGQGAGGVQYF
TRBV29-1	TRBJ1-2	TRBD1	.	12	TGCAGCGCAACGGACAGGGCGTATGGCTACACCTTC	CSATDRAYGYTF
TRBV13	TRBJ2-5	TRBD2	.	17	TGTGCCAGCAGCTTCCGAATACTAGCGGGGGGAAGAGAGACCCAGTACTTC	CASSFRILAGGRETQYF
TRBV4-1	TRBJ2-2	.	few	14	TGCGCCAGCAGCCACGCGGAGAACACCGGGGAGCTGTTTTTT	CASSHAENTGELFF
TRBV18	TRBJ1-1	.	.	14	TGTGCCAGCTCCTCCCCGGGGGGCGCGACTGAAGCTTTCTTT	CASSSPGGATEAFF
TRBV5-8	TRBJ2-3	.	.	16	TGTGCCAGCAACCCGGGACTCTCCTTTAGCACAGATACGCAGTATTTT	CASNPGLSFSTDTQYF
TRBV10-3	TRBJ1-3	.	.	15	TGTGCCATCAGTGAGTCAGTAGGAGCTGGAAACACCATATATTTT	CAISESVGAGNTIYF
TRBV11-3	TRBJ2-1	TRBD2	.	17	TGTGCCAGCAGCTTAGATATCGGGGGGGGCCCCCTTAATGAGCAGTTCTTC	CASSLDIGGGPLNEQFF
TRBV5-4	TRBJ2-3	.	.	16	TGTGCCAGCAGCTTGGCCATGGGGGGTGGCACAGATACGCAGTATTTT	CASSLAMGGGTDTQYF
TRBV9	TRBJ1-4	.	.	15	TGTGCCAGCAGCGTAGGGATTCGGGCTAATGAAAAACTGTTTTTT	CASSVGIRANEKLFF
TRBV6-1	TRBJ2-3	.	.	15	TGTGCCAGCAGCAAACGAGGAGGGCCCGCAGATACGCAGTATTTT	CASSKRGGPADTQYF
TRBV10-1	TRBJ1-6	.	.	18	TGCGCCAGCAGTACGGGGCCGTGCCGGGAGGAATGGAATTCACCCCTCCACTTT	CASSTGPCREEWNSPLHF
TRBV5-4	TRBJ2-7	.	.	15	TGTGCCAGCAGCTTGCATCATCCGGGATCCTACGAGCAGTACTTC	CASSLHHPGSYEQYF
TRBV27	TRBJ1-6	TRBD1	.	15	TGTGCCAGCAGTAGCCGACAGGGTAGTCATTCACCCCTCCACTTT	CASSSRQGSHSPLHF
TRBV12-5	TRBJ2-1	.	.	12	TGTGCTAGTGGGGCGGGGGCTCTACGGCAGTTCTTC	CASGAGALRQFF
TRBV6-5	TRBJ1-3	TRBD1	.	15	TGTGCCAGCACTAAGGACAGGGGCGCCGGAAACACCATATATTTT	CASTKDRGAGNTIYF
TRBV19	TRBJ2-2	.	.	15	TGTGCCAGTAGTGTTGACAGACCGAACACCGGGGAGCTGTTTTTT	CASSVDRPNTGELFF
TRBV9	TRBJ2-5	TRBD1	.	14	TGTGCCAGCAGCGGAGGGACAGCCAAAGAGACCCAGTACTTC	CASSGGTAKETQYF
TRBV6-5	TRBJ1-2	TRBD1	once	14	TGTGCCAGCAGTTACTCGACAGGGGTGGTAAGCTACACCTTC	CASSYSTGVVSYTF